This entry features one T cell receptor beta chain sequence. In its sample, this clone was seen once. Its antigen target is currently unknown. Base qualities are not at hand, and no much larger clone is one base apart. Unstimulated CD4+ memory cells were also sequenced in three donor pairs, together with CD4+ naive, CD8+ TEMRA, CD8+ naive and CD8+ effector memory subsets. Sorted unstimulated T cells and proliferating T cells recovered from mixed lymphocyte reactions underwent TCRbeta CDR3 sequencing. Fresh whole blood from approximately 9 HLA-typed healthy donors was used to isolate PBMCs. This sample is drawn from a study of siplizumab effects on memory and regulatory T cells (dated by TCRdb to between 2017 and 2020). Some background on the complete study: The effect of the anti-CD2 antibody siplizumab on alloreactive T-cell subsets was examined in allogeneic mixed lymphocyte reactions constructed from human PBMCs.

Broad study findings and their caveats: Siplizumab significantly reduced the cumulative frequency of alloreactive sequences traceable to unstimulated CD4+ memory T cells. Whether proliferating Tregs from siplizumab cultures were suppressive was not functionally confirmed. A naive or memory phenotype could not be assigned to roughly 80-97% of proliferating CD4+ or CD8+ clones. Because sequences below about 10^-5 frequency were poorly captured, only a minor fraction of alloreactive clones could be mapped to unstimulated subsets. Among mappable alloreactive CD4+ clones, the Treg-derived fraction averaged nearly 70% with siplizumab versus 26.9% in control reactions. Greater diversity appeared to be present in unstimulated naive T cells than in memory T cells, and a substantial contribution to the alloresponse seemed to be made by naive cells.

Receptor amplification or capture employed the immunoSEQ multiplex PCR assay. Approximately 100,000 TCR templates per sample were assayed on the deep sequencing platform. Genomic DNA extracted from sorted T cells was the material used for TCRbeta CDR3 sequencing. Concerning the study's data processing: The R programming language was used for clonal analysis of TCRbeta CDR3 data. Comparing unstimulated samples against CFSE-low samples taken after the reaction was how alloreactive CD4+ and CD8+ clones were defined. Alloreactive CD4+ clones were assigned to regulatory or non-regulatory origin by matching sequences to sorted unstimulated Treg and non-Treg repertoires. TCRdb took over this immuneACCESS table, retaining in-frame rearrangements with V and J assigned. Such tables are incomplete; in checked studies, under half of the missing clones stem from an unresolved V gene, and the remainder is unexplained. D and trimming come from the DNA, and the V and J calls and clone size come from that table. The sample yields 60,000 to 80,000 clones; less than 90% were counted once. Clones ranked in the top ten supply less than 4% of the sample.

The germline V gene specifies SGHRS as CDR1 and YFSETQ as CDR2. The CDR3 starts with the cysteine, ends with the phenylalanine, and has 14 residues. The sequence is cut down to CDR3 DNA, 42 bases in frame from base 1. Here V drops 4 bases and J drops 10 bases, and the junction holds 6 bases not matched to any gene. This sequence was found in a human donor in good health. The material sequenced was memory CD4+ T cells sorted from blood. The sample's cell subset or site label, decoded: unstimulated CD4+ memory T cells. Recombination connected TRBV5-1 to TRBJ2-1; 12 bases in the junction line up with TRBD1. The DNA is as follows: TGCGCCAGCAGCCCCGGGACAGGGGGCCAGGAGCAGTTCTTC. This is translated as CASSPGTGGQEQFF.